The 20 T cell receptor beta chains listed next were all sequenced from one sample in a study of blood T cells in healthy people across ages. Next came a second PCR, run for roughly 6 to 11 cycles, which used a sample-barcoded 5' primer along with a J-beta primer mix. TCRdb independently ran MiXCR on the 5' RACE reads; one entry per CDR3 protein. The sample gives about 1 million distinct CDR3 sequences, under 55% of which show up once; about 19% is in the top ten. Sequencing was performed on blood. The origin of the receptors is a woman in her sixties in good health.

This clonotype occurred once. The chain joins TRBV18 to TRBJ2-1; 12 nucleotides line up with TRBD2. The germline CDR1 and CDR2 sequences are KGHSH and LQKENI. The J segment lost 3 bases and the V segment lost 4 bases, leaving 10 bases of the junction unmatched. The CDR3 spans 18 residues. CDR3 sequence reads: CASSLFQTSGRDYNEQFF. The CDR3 DNA is TGTGCCAGCTCACTATTCCAGACTAGCGGGAGAGACTACAATGAGCAGTTCTTC.

The V gene is TRBV29-1, the J gene TRBJ1-4; D is unresolved. Germline V gene data show CDR1 as SQVTM and CDR2 as ANQGSEA. CDR3 length: 14 amino acids. Between the trimmed V and J ends, which lost 3 bases and 8 bases, there was a span of 16 bases. The DNA for the CDR3 is TGCAGCGTTGATCAAGGGCGATCAGGAGAAAAACTGTTTTTT. Translated, it gives CSVDQGRSGEKLFF. Supplemented by reference TRBV29-1 and TRBJ1-4, the full variable domain reads SAVISQKPSRDICQRGTSLTIQCQVDSQVTMMFWYRQQPGQSLTLIATANQGSEATYESGFVIDKFPISRPNLTFSTLTVSNMSPEDSSIYLCSVDQGRSGEKLFFGSGTQLSVL.

This chain links TRBV5-1 with TRBJ2-3, with TRBD2 matching 10 bases. Germline V gives CDR1 SGHRS, CDR2 YFSETQ. Losses at the gene ends were 2 bases for V and 5 bases for J; bases not matched to a gene: 5. This CDR3 is built from 15 residues. This CDR3 is CASSLLAGSEDTQYF. The CDR3 nucleotides are TGCGCCAGCAGCTTACTAGCGGGATCAGAAGATACGCAGTATTTT.

The genes are TRBV20-1 and TRBJ2-5; maybe TRBD2 (5 bases). There are 12 residues in the CDR3. V gave up 2 bases and J gave up 5 bases, with 9 bases separating them. From germline, CDR1 is DFQATT and CDR2 SNEGSKA (reference sequence). The CDR3 coding sequence is TGCAGTGCTAGACCGACTAAGGAGACCCAGTACTTC. It specifies CSARPTKETQYF.

V usage is TRBV5-1 and J usage is TRBJ1-2; 7 bases map to TRBD1. V lost 4 bases and J lost 2; bases outside the gene matches: 8. CDR1 and CDR2 from the germline V gene are SGHRS and YFSETQ. The CDR3 extends over 15 amino acids. The CDR3 here is CASSPWTGPNYGYTF. The CDR3 nucleotides are TGCGCCAGCAGCCCCTGGACAGGCCCAAACTATGGCTACACCTTC.

The J gene is TRBJ2-5, the V gene TRBV6-2 or TRBV6-3; TRBD2 matches 12 bases. This CDR3 region has 16 residues. The germline V gene encodes CDR1 MNHEY and CDR2 SVGEGT. Unmatched junction bases numbered 9, after V lost 5 bases and J lost 5 bases. Here the CDR3 DNA reads TGTGCCAGCAGTCGCGCTCTAGCGGGAGGGAAGGAGACCCAGTACTTC. Encoded protein: CASSRALAGGKETQYF.

The V call is TRBV5-1, the J call TRBJ2-3; 9 nucleotides line up with TRBD2. The junction had 8 bases not matched to a gene; V was cut back by 4 bases and J by 5 bases. This CDR3 region has 15 residues. Germline-derived CDR1 and CDR2 are SGHRS and YFSETQ. CDR3 protein: CASSPRTSAGDTQYF. CDR3 coding DNA: TGCGCCAGCAGCCCGAGGACTAGCGCCGGAGATACGCAGTATTTT.

The chain joins TRBV7-9 to TRBJ2-1, with D tentatively TRBD2 (5 bases). Trimming stripped 4 bases from V and 0 bases from J, with 16 bases between. This CDR3 region has 17 residues. Germline V gives CDR1 SEHNR, CDR2 FQNEAQ (reference sequence). In DNA, the CDR3 is TGTGCCAGCAGCTCGTTCGGGGTACGGGTCTCCTACAATGAGCAGTTCTTC. Translating it yields CASSSFGVRVSYNEQFF.

The rearrangement joins TRBV27 to TRBJ2-3; weak D call: TRBD1 (6 bases). The V gene's germline CDR1 is MNHEY and CDR2 SMNVEV (reference sequence). V shed 6 bases and J shed 0 bases, with 7 bases lying between them. CDR3 length equals 13 residues. CDR3 residues: CASRGASTDTQYF. The CDR3 DNA reads TGTGCCAGCAGGGGGGCTAGCACAGATACGCAGTATTTT.

This clonotype was detected a few times. The chain links TRBV5-1 to TRBJ2-1; 8 bases are shared with TRBD2. V lost 0 bases, J lost 3 bases, and 5 bases stayed unmatched. Germline values: CDR1 SGHRS, CDR2 YFSETQ. The CDR3 sequence is 16 residues long. In nucleotides, the CDR3 is TGCGCCAGCAGCTTGGGGGATAGCGGGATCTACAATGAGCAGTTCTTC. Its protein is CASSLGDSGIYNEQFF.

The chain combines TRBV15 with TRBJ1-2, with 7 nucleotides matching TRBD1. With V trimmed by 0 bases and J by 6 bases, 7 bases remained unmatched. From germline, CDR1 is LNHNV and CDR2 YYDKDF (reference sequence). The CDR3 contains 15 residues. Here the CDR3 reads CATSRDLEGAHGYTF. CDR3 nucleotides: TGTGCCACCAGCAGAGATTTGGAGGGGGCACATGGCTACACCTTC.

This chain connects TRBV29-1 to TRBJ1-1; D might be TRBD1 (6 bases). Per the germline V gene, CDR1 is SQVTM and CDR2 is ANQGSEA. The CDR3 loop spans 13 amino acids. The germline V and J ends were trimmed by 2 bases and 5 bases, with 12 bases remaining between them. Here the CDR3 reads CSVEPQGETEAFF. DNA for the CDR3: TGCAGCGTTGAACCACAGGGAGAGACTGAAGCTTTCTTT.

The chain is built from TRBV5-5 and TRBJ2-5, with unresolved D. Trimming took 1 base from V and 4 from J, leaving 8 bases between them. Germline CDR1 and CDR2: SGHKS and YYEKEE (reference sequence). The CDR3 consists of 13 residues. The CDR3 DNA sequence: TGTGCCAGCAGCTTGAATATCCGAGAGACCCAGTACTTC. It is translated as CASSLNIRETQYF.

A remark on this clonotype: A much larger clonotype is one base distant, so this may be a read error. The CDR3 loop is CSARDRRRGHQETQYF. DNA for the CDR3: TGCAGTGCTAGAGACCGAAGGAGGGGCCACCAAGAGACCCAGTACTTC. The chain carries TRBV20-1 and TRBJ2-5, with D perhaps matching TRBD2 (6 bases). Germline CDR1 and CDR2: DFQATT and SNEGSKA (reference sequence). V was trimmed by 0 bases and J by 0 bases, leaving 14 bases between them. The CDR3 is 16 residues long.

This clonotype was seen a handful of times. DNA for the CDR3: TGTGCCAGCAGCCTAAGCGGCAGGGATCGCACAGATACGCAGTATTTT. It specifies CASSLSGRDRTDTQYF. V usage is TRBV7-9 and J usage is TRBJ2-3; D is possibly TRBD1 or TRBD2 (5 bases each). Trimming cost V 5 bases and J 1 base, with 16 bases left between them. Germline V gene sequence: CDR1 SEHNR, CDR2 FQNEAQ (reference sequence). The CDR3 totals 16 residues. Filled out from reference TRBV7-9 and TRBJ2-3, the complete variable domain reads DTGVSQNPRHKITKRGQNVTFRCDPISEHNRLYWYRQTLGQGPEFLTYFQNEAQLEKSRLLSDRFSAERPKGSFSTLEIQRTEQGDSAMYLCASSLSGRDRTDTQYFGPGTRLTVL.

Comment on this clonotype: A much larger clone lies a single base off, so this may be a read error. This chain connects TRBV12-3 or TRBV12-4 to TRBJ2-1; D perhaps matches TRBD1 (5 bases). This CDR3 comprises 13 residues. CDR3 DNA: TGTGCCAGCACGTCCCCGACAGTCCGTGAGCTGTTCTTC. Protein: CASTSPTVRELFF.

This clonotype was seen a handful of times. The chain is built from TRBV20-1 and TRBJ2-6; D is unclear. The germline V gene encodes CDR1 DFQATT and CDR2 SNEGSKA (reference sequence). V dropped 3 bases and J dropped 0 bases, with 9 bases sitting between them. CDR3 length equals 15 residues. The CDR3 DNA sequence: TGCAGTGCTAGTTACCAGTTCTCTGGGGCCAACGTCCTGACTTTC. Residues: CSASYQFSGANVLTF.

V and J are TRBV2 and TRBJ2-5, with 7 positions matching TRBD2. The V gene end was trimmed by 7 bases and the J gene end by 1 base; junction bases not matched to a gene: 6. Germline loops: CDR1 SNHLY, CDR2 FYNNEI. The CDR3 loop spans 14 amino acids. In nucleotides, the CDR3 is TGTGCCAGCATGCCCCTAGCGGTCCAAGAGACCCAGTACTTC. This translates into CASMPLAVQETQYF.

This clonotype was counted only a few times. The gene calls are TRBV10-3 and TRBJ2-1, with TRBD2 identical over 7 bases. V lost 4 bases and J lost 0; bases outside the gene matches: 12. CDR3 length: 18 amino acids. Germline lookup yields CDR1 ENHRY and CDR2 SYGVKD. This CDR3 is CAISALTRAGISYNEQFF. For the CDR3, the DNA is TGTGCCATCAGTGCCTTGACCCGAGCGGGAATCTCCTACAATGAGCAGTTCTTC.

V usage is TRBV9 and J usage is TRBJ2-6; D may be TRBD1 or TRBD2 (5 bases each). The germline gives CDR1 SGDLS, CDR2 YYNGEE. The CDR3 extends over 16 amino acids. V was pared by 4 bases and J by 4 bases, with 15 bases between. CDR3 sequence reads: CASSPPSGTGANVLTF. The DNA for the CDR3 is TGTGCCAGCAGCCCCCCCTCTGGGACCGGGGCCAACGTCCTGACTTTC.